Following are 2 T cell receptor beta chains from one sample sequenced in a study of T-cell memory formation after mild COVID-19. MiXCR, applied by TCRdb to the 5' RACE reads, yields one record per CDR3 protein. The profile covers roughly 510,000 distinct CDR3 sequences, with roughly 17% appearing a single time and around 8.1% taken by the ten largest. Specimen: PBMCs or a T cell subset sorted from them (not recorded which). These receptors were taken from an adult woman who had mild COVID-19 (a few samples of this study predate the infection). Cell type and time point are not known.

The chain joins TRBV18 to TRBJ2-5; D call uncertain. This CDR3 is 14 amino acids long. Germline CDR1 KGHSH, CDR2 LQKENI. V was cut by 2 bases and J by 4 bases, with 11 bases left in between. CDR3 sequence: CASSPWGSGETQYF. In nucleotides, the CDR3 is TGTGCCAGCTCACCATGGGGTTCGGGAGAGACCCAGTACTTC.

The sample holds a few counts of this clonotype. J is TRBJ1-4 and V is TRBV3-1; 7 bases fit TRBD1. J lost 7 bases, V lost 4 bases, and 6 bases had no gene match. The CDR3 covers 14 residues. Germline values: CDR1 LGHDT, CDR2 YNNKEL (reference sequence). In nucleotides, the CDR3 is TGTGCCAGCAGCCTACAGGGGAGAGGTGAAAAACTGTTTTTT. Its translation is CASSLQGRGEKLFF.